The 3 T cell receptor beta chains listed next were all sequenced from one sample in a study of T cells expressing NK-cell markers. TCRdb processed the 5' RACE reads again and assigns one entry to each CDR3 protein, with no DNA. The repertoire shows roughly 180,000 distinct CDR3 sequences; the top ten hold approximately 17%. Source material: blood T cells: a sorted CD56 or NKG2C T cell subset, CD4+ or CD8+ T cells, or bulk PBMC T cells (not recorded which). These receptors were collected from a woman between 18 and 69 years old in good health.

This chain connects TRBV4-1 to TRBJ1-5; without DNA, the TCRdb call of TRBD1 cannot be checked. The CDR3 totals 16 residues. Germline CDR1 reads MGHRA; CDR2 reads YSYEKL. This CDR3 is CASSQEGTVLNQPQHF.

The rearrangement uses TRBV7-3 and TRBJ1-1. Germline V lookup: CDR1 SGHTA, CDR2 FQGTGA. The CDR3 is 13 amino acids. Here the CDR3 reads CASSLQENTEAFF.

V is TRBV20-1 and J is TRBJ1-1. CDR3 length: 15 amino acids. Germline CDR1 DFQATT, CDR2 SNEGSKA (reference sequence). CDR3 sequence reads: CSARAGGVVVAEAFF.